This T cell receptor beta chain was identified in a study of T cells of healthy individuals. In germline, CDR1 is SGDLS, CDR2 YYNGEE. The trim removed 0 bases at V and 0 bases at J, leaving 10 bases unmatched. The CDR3 extends over 19 amino acids. In TCRdb, the 5' RACE reads were re-called with MiXCR into one record per CDR3 protein. The sample contains 85,000 to 100,000 distinct CDR3 sequences, approximately 16% of which appear only once. The rearrangement links TRBV9 to TRBJ2-3, with 10 bases that match TRBD2. This receptor was taken from a human donor in good health. The DNA for the CDR3 is TGTGCCAGCAGCGTAGAGGCTAGCGGGAGTCGAATTAGCACAGATACGCAGTATTTT. This translates into CASSVEASGSRISTDTQYF.